The text below deals with one T cell receptor beta chain. Its antigen is not known. Between the trimmed V and J ends, which lost 0 bases and 6 bases, there was a span of 5 bases. Germline V gene lookup returns CDR1 SGHTA and CDR2 FQGNSA. This CDR3 is built from 12 residues. These data are taken from a study of cytomegalovirus exposure and HLA in healthy donors. Use of 60 Vbeta and 13 Jbeta primers characterized the PCR. Profiled with immunoSEQ multiplex PCR; TCRdb holds only in-frame clones, not every one. The sample records under 200,000 clones, roughly four fifths being singletons. Broader study findings: The authors later found TCR association rates varying by HLA locus, with DRB1 most and HLA-C fewest. The dataset shows that most TCR sequences were rare, while some public TCRs occurred in many donors. Available immune exposure information covered CMV serostatus only. Researchers counted 164 TCR beta chains as cytomegalovirus-associated.

The receptor was isolated from a woman in her forties or fifties in good health and CMV-seronegative. The specimen was PBMCs. The chain combines TRBV7-2 with TRBJ1-2; a weak D match, TRBD1 (5 bases). CDR3 DNA: TGTGCCAGCAGCTTAGCGACAGATGGCTACACCTTC. Amino acids: CASSLATDGYTF.